This entry lists 21 T cell receptor beta chains sequenced from one sample in a study of blood T cell repertoires in COVID-19. The data were produced by immunoSEQ multiplex PCR, yet TCRdb's version contains in-frame clones alone and is incomplete. The table records about 170,000 clones, around 87% of them present only once. Input material: peripheral blood. These receptors were taken from a man aged 18 to 30 with active or convalescent COVID-19.

For the CDR3, the DNA is TGTGCCAGTTGGGACACACTCCAGGAAGCTTTCTTT. Protein: CASWDTLQEAFF. The chain uses TRBV19 and TRBJ1-1; tentatively, D is TRBD1 (6 bases). Germline V gene data show CDR1 as LNHDA and CDR2 as SQIVND (reference sequence). Trimming took 8 bases from V and 8 from J, leaving 15 bases between them. The CDR3 loop spans 12 amino acids.

V gene TRBV18 combines with J gene TRBJ2-5; no clear D. The CDR3 loop spans 13 amino acids. V lost 2 bases, J lost 2 bases, and 6 bases lay in between. CDR1 is KGHSH and CDR2 is LQKENI in the germline V gene. CDR3 loop: CASSPENQETQYF. CDR3 in DNA: TGTGCCAGCTCACCAGAGAATCAAGAGACCCAGTACTTC.

The genes are TRBV7-8 and TRBJ2-1; 10 nucleotides agree with TRBD1. The CDR3 has 15 residues. The germline V gene encodes CDR1 SGHVS and CDR2 FQNEAQ. V was pared by 1 base and J by 6 bases, with 3 bases of the junction left unmatched. The CDR3 loop reads CASSLGGQGFNEQFF. The DNA for the CDR3 is TGTGCCAGCAGCTTAGGGGGACAGGGGTTCAATGAGCAGTTCTTC.

The chain carries TRBV5-8 and TRBJ2-7; 7 nucleotides line up with TRBD1. The germline CDR1 and CDR2 sequences are SGHTS and YDEGEE. CDR3 length: 15 residues. J lost 3 bases, V lost 0 bases, and 6 bases had no gene match. The CDR3 DNA sequence: TGTGCCAGCAGCTTGGGGGCCGGGACAGACTACGAGCAGTACGTC. This encodes CASSLGAGTDYEQYV.

The CDR3 spells CTSRTSGGQSSYEQYV. In DNA, the CDR3 is TGCACCAGCAGAACTAGCGGGGGGCAGAGCTCCTACGAGCAGTACGTC. The chain combines TRBV1 with TRBJ2-7; the table assigns TRBD2, which was not confirmed against the DNA. TRBV1 is a pseudogene. The CDR3 covers 16 residues.

The V gene is TRBV6-4, the J gene TRBJ1-2; 10 nucleotides agree with TRBD1. V lost 6 bases, J lost 7 bases, and 8 bases stayed unmatched. The germline gives CDR1 MRHNA, CDR2 SNTAGT. The CDR3 contains 14 residues. CDR3 amino acids: CASSDGQGVGGYTF. CDR3 nucleotides: TGTGCCAGCAGCGACGGACAGGGGGTAGGTGGCTACACCTTC.

V is TRBV18 and J is TRBJ1-1, with no clear D. V gave up 2 bases and J gave up 5 bases, with 15 bases separating them. From germline, CDR1 is KGHSH and CDR2 LQKENI. The CDR3 length is 15 residues. CDR3 sequence: CASSPIARFGTEAFF. CDR3 sequence (DNA): TGTGCCAGCTCACCAATTGCGAGGTTCGGGACTGAAGCTTTCTTT.

Here the CDR3 reads CASSVVSGGHEQYF. CDR3 DNA sequence: TGTGCCAGCAGCGTTGTATCAGGGGGCCACGAGCAGTACTTC. The chain recombines TRBV9 with TRBJ2-7, with 8 bases that match TRBD1. Germline V gives CDR1 SGDLS, CDR2 YYNGEE. Trimming cost V 2 bases and J 5 bases; bases outside gene matches: 6. The CDR3 spans 14 residues.

The chain uses TRBV6-6 and TRBJ2-7; possibly TRBD1 for D (6 bases). The germline gives CDR1 MNHNY, CDR2 SVGAGI (reference sequence). The ends were cut back, 5 bases at V and 6 bases at J, with 14 bases in the middle. This CDR3 is built from 13 residues. DNA for the CDR3: TGTGCCAGCAGTCCACAGGGCGCCGGCGAGCAGTACTTC. This codes for CASSPQGAGEQYF.

This chain joins TRBV5-1 and TRBJ2-5, with TRBD2 matching over 12 bases. With V trimmed by 2 bases and J by 1 base, 3 bases remained unmatched. The CDR3 loop spans 16 amino acids. CDR1 and CDR2 from the germline V gene are SGHRS and YFSETQ. The CDR3: CASSLLLAGGQETQYF. For the CDR3, the DNA is TGCGCCAGCAGCTTATTACTAGCGGGGGGCCAAGAGACCCAGTACTTC.

This clone was picked up a small number of times. The chain is built from TRBV5-6 and TRBJ1-1, with 8 bases matching TRBD1. CDR1 and CDR2 (germline): SGHDT, YYEEEE. This CDR3 spans 15 amino acids. V was pared by 2 bases and J by 1 base, with 4 bases of the junction left unmatched. The CDR3 bases are TGTGCCAGCAGCTTCTGGACAGGGCGGAACACTGAAGCTTTCTTT. Its translation is CASSFWTGRNTEAFF.

This chain links TRBV18 with TRBJ1-1; 9 bases align to TRBD1. Looked up from germline, CDR1 is KGHSH and CDR2 is LQKENI. There are 14 residues in the CDR3. The J segment lost 1 base and the V segment lost 6 bases, leaving 3 bases of the junction unmatched. The CDR3 DNA is TGTGCCAGCTCCCGGACAGGGGAGAACACTGAAGCTTTCTTT. Its translation is CASSRTGENTEAFF.

This clone occurred a few times. In the same sample, other DNA sequences code for this CDR3. The chain uses TRBV5-6 and TRBJ1-2, with D possibly matching TRBD1 (6 bases). Germline V gene data show CDR1 as SGHDT and CDR2 as YYEEEE. CDR3 size: 12 residues. V lost 2 bases, J lost 8 bases, and 10 bases lay in between. DNA for the CDR3: TGTGCCAGCAGCTTAGGGGGTGGAGGCTACACCTTC. This codes for CASSLGGGGYTF. The whole variable domain, remainder taken from reference TRBV5-6 and TRBJ1-2, is DAGVTQSPTHLIKTRGQQVTLRCSPKSGHDTVSWYQQALGQGPQFIFQYYEEEERQRGNFPDRFSGHQFPNYSSELNVNALLLGDSALYLCASSLGGGGYTFGSGTRLTVV.

CDR3 region: CASSPGGGVTYEQYF. The CDR3 DNA reads as TGCGCCAGCAGCCCCGGTGGCGGGGTTACCTACGAGCAGTACTTC. V and J are TRBV4-3 and TRBJ2-7; a possible D gene is TRBD2 (6 bases). The germline CDR1 and CDR2 sequences are LGHNA and YSLEER. V lost 4 bases and J 2 bases, leaving 15 bases between the germline ends. This CDR3 comprises 15 residues.

The chain has TRBV7-2 and TRBJ2-5; no firm D call. The CDR3 loop spans 13 amino acids. Per germline, CDR1 SGHTA and CDR2 FQGNSA. Trimming removed 4 bases at V and 7 bases at J, with 13 bases between. This CDR3 reads CASSYPPVGTQYF. The CDR3 region has the DNA TGTGCCAGCAGCTACCCCCCCGTCGGGACCCAGTACTTC.

The V gene is TRBV13, the J gene TRBJ1-6; D is undetermined. The germline V and J ends were trimmed by 6 bases and 12 bases, with 18 bases remaining between them. The CDR3 runs to 14 residues. Germline CDR1 PRHDT, CDR2 FYEKMQ (reference sequence). The DNA for the CDR3 is TGTGCCAGCAGTTCCCGGACGGGATCGGGACCCCTCCACTTT. Translating it yields CASSSRTGSGPLHF.

V gene TRBV3-1 (or the pseudogene TRBV3-2) combines with J gene TRBJ2-3; D uncertain. Germline CDR1 reads LGHDT; CDR2 reads YNNKEL (reference sequence). Deletions cut 1 base from V and 0 bases from J, with 8 bases between. This CDR3 has 15 residues. The CDR3: CASSQGLASTDTQYF. The CDR3 nucleotides are TGTGCCAGCAGCCAAGGACTGGCGAGCACAGATACGCAGTATTTT.

This chain connects TRBV6-5 to TRBJ2-1; the D is unclear. The CDR3 runs 11 residues. Trimming shortened V by 4 bases and J by 6 bases, and 4 bases separated the two germline ends. Germline V CDR1 and CDR2: MNHEY, SVGAGI. The CDR3 coding sequence is TGTGCCAGCAGTTCCATCAATGAGCAGTTCTTC. As protein: CASSSINEQFF.

This clone was seen just once. The chain joins TRBV3-1 (or the pseudogene TRBV3-2) to TRBJ1-5, with a tentative D call TRBD1 (5 bases). Germline assignment: CDR1 LGHDT and CDR2 YNNKEL (reference sequence). The CDR3 totals 14 residues. Between the trimmed V and J ends, which lost 4 bases and 6 bases, there was a span of 13 bases. For the CDR3, the DNA is TGTGCCAGCAGCCCGGACTGGGGACTTCAGCCCCAGCATTTT. Translating it yields CASSPDWGLQPQHF.

In DNA, the CDR3 is TGTGCCACCAGTGATAGCCGAGGAGAACTTAACTATGGCTACACCTTC. Amino acids: CATSDSRGELNYGYTF. The rearrangement uses TRBV24-1 and TRBJ1-2, with D unresolved. Trimming shortened V by 3 bases and J by 1 base, and 14 bases separated the two germline ends. The CDR3 loop spans 16 amino acids. Germline lookup yields CDR1 KGHDR and CDR2 SFDVKD.

This clone appeared a few times. This chain links TRBV7-8 with TRBJ1-2, with 8 bases identical to TRBD1. V lost 1 base, J lost 8 bases, and 12 bases stayed unmatched. The CDR3 length is 16 residues. CDR1 is SGHVS and CDR2 is FQNEAQ in the germline V gene. CDR3 loop: CASSLGTGSVGSGYTF. Here the CDR3 DNA reads TGTGCCAGCAGCTTAGGGACAGGGAGTGTAGGTAGCGGCTACACCTTC.